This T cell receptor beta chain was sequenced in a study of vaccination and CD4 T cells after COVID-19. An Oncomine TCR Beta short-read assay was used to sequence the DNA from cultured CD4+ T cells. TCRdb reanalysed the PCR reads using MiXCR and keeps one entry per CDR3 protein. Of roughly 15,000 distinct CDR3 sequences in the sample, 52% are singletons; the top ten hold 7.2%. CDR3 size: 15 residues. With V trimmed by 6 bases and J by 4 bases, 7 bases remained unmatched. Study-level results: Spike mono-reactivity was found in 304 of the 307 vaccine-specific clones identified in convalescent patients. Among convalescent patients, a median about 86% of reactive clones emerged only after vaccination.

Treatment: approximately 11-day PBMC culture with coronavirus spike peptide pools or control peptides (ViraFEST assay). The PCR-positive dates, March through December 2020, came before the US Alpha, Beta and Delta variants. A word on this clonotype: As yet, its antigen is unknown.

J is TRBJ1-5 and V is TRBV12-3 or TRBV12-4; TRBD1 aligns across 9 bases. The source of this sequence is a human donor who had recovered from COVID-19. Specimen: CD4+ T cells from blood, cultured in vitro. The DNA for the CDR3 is TGTGCCAGCAGGCTGGACAGGGGATGGAATCAGCCCCAGCATTTT. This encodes CASRLDRGWNQPQHF.